These T cell receptor beta chains were read from a single sample in a study of blood T cell repertoires in COVID-19. TCRdb keeps only in-frame clones here, not all; method: immunoSEQ multiplex PCR. The table has about 440,000 clones, roughly 87% seen once. Sample: PBMCs or T cells enriched from blood (not recorded which). The receptors derive from a young woman with acute COVID-19. Both conserved end residues are part of each CDR3. The order of the fields is J gene, clone size, D gene, V gene, CDR3 protein, CDR3 DNA. D genes are given only for firm matches. Where a row states a size, it is once, few, many or the class of an expanded clone; other rows omit it.

j_call: TRBJ2-2
clone_size: NA
d_call: NA
v_call: TRBV5-6
cdr3_aa: CASSLVGSGTGELFF
cdr3_nt: TGTGCCAGCAGCTTGGTCGGCTCGGGCACCGGGGAGCTGTTTTTT

j_call: TRBJ1-2
clone_size: NA
d_call: TRBD1
v_call: TRBV2
cdr3_aa: CASSATGDGYTF
cdr3_nt: TGTGCCAGCAGCGCAACAGGGGACGGCTACACCTTC

j_call: TRBJ2-6
clone_size: once
d_call: NA
v_call: TRBV30
cdr3_aa: CASAERTGANVLTF
cdr3_nt: TGTGCCTCCGCGGAGAGGACTGGGGCCAACGTCCTGACTTTC

j_call: TRBJ2-1
clone_size: NA
d_call: TRBD2
v_call: TRBV6-2/TRBV6-3
cdr3_aa: CASTPSGRTYNEQFF
cdr3_nt: TGTGCCAGCACCCCTAGCGGGAGGACCTACAATGAGCAGTTCTTC

j_call: TRBJ2-7
clone_size: NA
d_call: TRBD2
v_call: TRBV13
cdr3_aa: CASSQGTSGPYEQYF
cdr3_nt: TGTGCCAGCAGCCAGGGGACTAGCGGTCCCTACGAGCAGTACTTC

j_call: TRBJ2-7
clone_size: NA
d_call: NA
v_call: TRBV7-8
cdr3_aa: CASSRGQLGYEQYF
cdr3_nt: TGTGCCAGCAGCCGAGGACAACTTGGTTACGAGCAGTACTTC

j_call: TRBJ2-1
clone_size: once
d_call: TRBD2
v_call: TRBV28
cdr3_aa: CASSPIAGVRYNEQFF
cdr3_nt: TGTGCCAGCAGTCCCATTGCGGGAGTGAGATACAATGAGCAGTTCTTC

j_call: TRBJ1-2
clone_size: NA
d_call: TRBD1
v_call: TRBV6-5
cdr3_aa: CATKDRNDGYTF
cdr3_nt: TGTGCCACCAAGGACAGGAACGATGGCTACACCTTC

j_call: TRBJ1-4
clone_size: NA
d_call: TRBD1
v_call: TRBV28
cdr3_aa: CAQGTGGGTNEKLFF
cdr3_nt: TGTGCCCAAGGGACAGGAGGGGGAACTAATGAAAAACTGTTTTTT

j_call: TRBJ2-7
clone_size: NA
d_call: TRBD2
v_call: TRBV3-1/TRBV3-2
cdr3_aa: CASSPLAGGTYEQYF
cdr3_nt: TGTGCCAGCAGCCCGTTAGCGGGAGGGACCTACGAGCAGTACTTC

j_call: TRBJ1-5
clone_size: NA
d_call: NA
v_call: TRBV20-1
cdr3_aa: CSASRRRGGGQPQHF
cdr3_nt: TGCAGTGCTAGTCGCCGTCGGGGGGGTGGCCAGCCCCAGCATTTT

j_call: TRBJ2-5
clone_size: many
d_call: TRBD2
v_call: TRBV11-2
cdr3_aa: CASSFGGEETQYF
cdr3_nt: TGTGCCAGCAGCTTCGGGGGGGAAGAGACCCAGTACTTC

j_call: TRBJ2-3
clone_size: NA
d_call: TRBD1
v_call: TRBV7-2
cdr3_aa: CASSYRGRTTDTQYF
cdr3_nt: TGTGCCAGCAGCTACAGGGGGCGGACAACAGATACGCAGTATTTT

j_call: TRBJ2-2
clone_size: NA
d_call: NA
v_call: TRBV5-1
cdr3_aa: CASSLAGAANTGELFF
cdr3_nt: TGCGCCAGCAGCCTAGCAGGGGCAGCGAACACCGGGGAGCTGTTTTTT

j_call: TRBJ2-3
clone_size: NA
d_call: NA
v_call: TRBV9
cdr3_aa: CASSVEDYPTQYF
cdr3_nt: TGTGCCAGCAGCGTTGAGGACTACCCTACGCAGTATTTT

j_call: TRBJ1-2
clone_size: NA
d_call: TRBD1
v_call: TRBV7-2
cdr3_aa: CASSLASGGDIYGYTF
cdr3_nt: TGTGCCAGCAGCTTAGCCTCAGGGGGCGATATCTATGGCTACACCTTC

j_call: TRBJ1-5
clone_size: NA
d_call: NA
v_call: TRBV28
cdr3_aa: CASSTGGVPEPQHF
cdr3_nt: TGTGCCAGCAGCACGGGGGGGGTACCGGAGCCCCAGCATTTT